This T cell receptor (beta chain) came from a study of early T cells in non-severe SARS-CoV-2 infection. In the study overall: Unpaired chains resulted from sequencing bulk RNA of unsorted whole blood. Points from the study as a whole: There was a bias toward anti-spike CD8 responses in VDJdb matching, which missed private and CD4 specificities.

On this clonotype: The antigen is not known.

This CDR3 contains 16 residues. Germline CDR1 is SGHKS and CDR2 is YYEKEE (reference sequence). V was pared by 0 bases and J by 0 bases, with 11 bases between. Unique molecular identifiers were added to individual cDNA molecules. A single record per CDR3 protein comes from TCRdb applying MiXCR to the 5' RACE reads. The sample carries 40,000 or so distinct CDR3 sequences, 6% to 9.5% recorded once. This TCR came from an adult who was a healthcare worker with PCR-confirmed SARS-CoV-2 infection or an uninfected control (not recorded which). V is TRBV5-5 and J is TRBJ2-3, with D maybe TRBD2 (6 bases). This specimen consisted of whole blood, obtained at baseline. Written as DNA, the CDR3 is TGTGCCAGCAGCTTGGTAGCGGCGGTTAGCACAGATACGCAGTATTTT. This sequence encodes CASSLVAAVSTDTQYF.